This is a list of T cell receptor beta chains from one sample in a study of OX40 agonist ivuxolimab in advanced cancers. Profiling relied on immunoSEQ multiplex PCR, and the TCRdb table lists in-frame clones only, not all of them. The sample gives tens of thousands of clones, roughly four fifths of which show up once; nearly 0.7% is in the top ten. The specimen was CD4+ or CD8+ T cells sorted from blood, collected in a trial of the OX40 agonist ivuxolimab. The receptor source for this set is an adult with an advanced solid tumor such as melanoma, head and neck, liver or kidney cancer. Each CDR3 is given with its conserved first and last residue. D genes are given only for firm matches. The size entry is marked missing in some rows and otherwise reads once, few, many or a size class.

D gene,clone size,J gene,V gene,CDR3 protein,CDR3 DNA
TRBD1,NA,TRBJ1-4,TRBV27,CASSLLGQGGEKLFF,TGTGCCAGCAGTTTATTAGGACAGGGTGGGGAAAAACTGTTTTTT
TRBD1,few,TRBJ2-1,TRBV9,CASSVQLGTGLSNEQFF,TGTGCCAGCAGCGTTCAATTGGGGACAGGGCTCAGCAATGAGCAGTTCTTC
TRBD1,NA,TRBJ2-7,TRBV6-5,CASSYRRQGRYEQYF,TGTGCCAGCAGTTACCGACGACAGGGGAGATACGAGCAGTACTTC
NA,NA,TRBJ1-1,TRBV28,CASSLDGRANTEAFF,TGTGCCAGCAGTTTAGACGGGCGGGCCAACACTGAAGCTTTCTTT
NA,NA,TRBJ1-1,TRBV28,CASSLPGDMNTEAFF,TGTGCCAGCAGTTTGCCAGGGGATATGAACACTGAAGCTTTCTTT
NA,NA,TRBJ1-1,TRBV5-1,CASSLDGGTEAFF,TGCGCCAGCAGCTTGGACGGTGGAACTGAAGCTTTCTTT
NA,NA,TRBJ1-4,TRBV28,CASSRVGTNEKLFF,TGTGCCAGCAGTAGGGTAGGAACTAATGAAAAACTGTTTTTT
TRBD1,few,TRBJ2-1,TRBV10-3,CAISESGTGLIDEQFF,TGTGCCATCAGTGAGTCCGGGACAGGGTTGATAGATGAGCAGTTCTTC
TRBD2,NA,TRBJ2-3,TRBV6-1,CASGSGALVSDTQYF,TGTGCCAGCGGGAGCGGGGCCTTGGTGTCAGATACGCAGTATTTT
NA,NA,TRBJ1-4,TRBV11-3,CASSPTGSGEKLFF,TGTGCCAGCAGCCCTACAGGGTCGGGTGAAAAACTGTTTTTT
NA,NA,TRBJ1-6,TRBV6-1,CASSELRQDNSPLHF,TGTGCCAGCAGTGAACTGAGACAGGACAATTCACCCCTCCACTTT
TRBD2,once,TRBJ2-2,TRBV4-1,CASSPQRGEAGELFF,TGCGCCAGCAGCCCCCAGCGGGGAGAGGCCGGGGAGCTGTTTTTT
NA,NA,TRBJ2-7,TRBV6-5,CASRRDFSYEQYF,TGTGCCAGCAGGCGGGACTTCTCCTACGAGCAGTACTTC
NA,NA,TRBJ2-2,TRBV19,CATKTLGPDTGELFF,TGTGCCACTAAGACCCTCGGACCGGACACCGGGGAGCTGTTTTTT
NA,NA,TRBJ1-6,TRBV15,CATSSYNSPLHF,TGTGCCACCAGCAGCTATAATTCACCCCTCCACTTT
TRBD1,few,TRBJ2-7,TRBV2,CARDPRGTGGDEQYF,TGTGCCAGGGATCCCCGCGGGACAGGGGGTGACGAGCAGTACTTC
NA,NA,TRBJ1-1,TRBV6-5,CASSYQGHKNTEAFF,TGTGCCAGCAGTTACCAGGGACATAAAAACACTGAAGCTTTCTTT
NA,NA,TRBJ2-7,TRBV4-1,CASSQGVFPRGAHERYF,TGCGCCAGCAGCCAAGGTGTGTTTCCCAGGGGGGCCCACGAGCGGTACTTC
TRBD1,NA,TRBJ2-1,TRBV5-1,CASSLPDRGARSYNEQFF,TGCGCCAGCAGCTTGCCGGACAGGGGGGCTCGCTCCTACAATGAGCAGTTCTTC
NA,few,TRBJ1-2,TRBV6-1,CASSEANTGIYGYTF,TGTGCCAGCAGTGAAGCGAATACAGGAATCTATGGCTACACCTTC
NA,NA,TRBJ2-7,TRBV6-5,CASITTNGPYEQYF,TGTGCCAGCATTACGACGAATGGGCCCTACGAGCAGTACTTC
TRBD2,few,TRBJ2-7,TRBV6-1,CASLTSGGAYEQYF,TGTGCCAGCTTAACTAGCGGGGGGGCTTACGAGCAGTACTTC
NA,NA,TRBJ2-5,TRBV6-5,CASSYTQETQYF,TGTGCCAGCAGTTATACCCAAGAGACCCAGTACTTC
NA,medium-sized,TRBJ1-1,TRBV9,CASSPNRNMNTEAFF,TGTGCCAGCAGCCCAAACAGGAACATGAACACTGAAGCTTTCTTT
NA,NA,TRBJ1-2,TRBV6-6,CASSSGTTNYGYTF,TGTGCCAGCAGTTCCGGCACTACTAACTATGGCTACACCTTC
NA,NA,TRBJ2-2,TRBV5-1,CASSLDGVNTGELFF,TGCGCCAGCAGCTTGGACGGGGTTAACACCGGGGAGCTGTTTTTT